The 21 T cell receptor beta chains listed next were all sequenced from one sample in a study of T cell repertoires in cytomegalovirus infection. A single record per CDR3 protein comes from TCRdb applying MiXCR to the reads. The sample holds some 160,000 distinct CDR3 sequences; 17% are singletons and the top ten take roughly 20%. Sequencing input: CD8+ T cells from PBMCs. These TCRs come from a human donor in good health (CMV status not recorded). Some clones in this sample may be carry-over from other donors' samples.

The chain links TRBV7-3 to TRBJ1-1, with D possibly matching TRBD1 (6 bases). The CDR3 spans 13 residues. Germline values: CDR1 SGHTA, CDR2 FQGTGA. The V and J ends lost 5 bases and 7 bases respectively, with 14 bases between them. In nucleotides, the CDR3 is TGTGCCAGCAGCGATATGGGGGGGCGTGAAGCTTTCTTT. It specifies CASSDMGGREAFF.

There are many counts of this clonotype. This chain links TRBV7-9 with TRBJ2-7, with no clear D. The V gene's germline CDR1 is SEHNR and CDR2 FQNEAQ (reference sequence). Trimming left V 4 bases short and J 2 bases short, with 9 bases between. This CDR3 is built from 13 residues. As DNA, the CDR3 is TGTGCCAGCAGCTACGGGTCCCCCTACGAGCAGTACTTC. This encodes CASSYGSPYEQYF.

This clonotype was counted a few times. The rearrangement uses TRBV12-3 or TRBV12-4 and TRBJ1-5; D ambiguous. The CDR3 covers 16 residues. V lost 6 bases and J 0 bases, leaving 15 bases between the germline ends. CDR3: CASSRSGGPSNQPQHF. The CDR3 bases are TGTGCCAGCAGCAGAAGTGGAGGACCTAGCAATCAGCCCCAGCATTTT.

This clonotype was seen ten or more times. This chain links TRBV7-9 with TRBJ2-5, with TRBD1 matching 9 bases. J was trimmed by 0 bases and V by 3 bases; bases with no gene match: 2. Germline CDR1 SEHNR, CDR2 FQNEAQ (reference sequence). The CDR3 loop spans 15 amino acids. As DNA, the CDR3 is TGTGCCAGCAGCTTCCGGGACAGGGACCAAGAGACCCAGTACTTC. It is translated as CASSFRDRDQETQYF.

The chain links TRBV5-6 to TRBJ1-5; 7 nucleotides align to TRBD1. This CDR3 is 16 amino acids long. Germline-derived CDR1 and CDR2 are SGHDT and YYEEEE. V was pared by 0 bases and J by 6 bases, with 9 bases of the junction left unmatched. Written as DNA, the CDR3 is TGTGCCAGCAGCTTGGGGAGGGGAGGGGGCGGTCAGCCCCAGCATTTT. Its translation: CASSLGRGGGGQPQHF.

This clonotype was observed a handful of times. The DNA of the CDR3 is TGTGCCAGCAGTTTGAAAGGTCCCGCCTACGAGCAGTACTTC. It translates to CASSLKGPAYEQYF. The chain has TRBV28 and TRBJ2-7, with D uncertain. Germline V lookup: CDR1 MDHEN, CDR2 SYDVKM. Between the trimmed V and J ends, which lost 3 bases and 2 bases, there was a span of 11 bases. The CDR3 sequence is 14 residues long.

This clonotype was seen a handful of times. The genes are TRBV6-1 and TRBJ2-1, with 7 positions matching TRBD2. Germline V lookup: CDR1 MNHNS, CDR2 SASEGT. CDR3 length: 16 amino acids. The ends lost 3 bases at V and 0 bases at J; junction bases unmatched: 5. The CDR3 reads CASSEGGGGSYNEQFF. CDR3 DNA: TGTGCCAGCAGTGAGGGTGGGGGGGGCTCCTACAATGAGCAGTTCTTC.

This clonotype was seen many times. CDR3 protein: CASSYSGDNEQFF. In nucleotides, the CDR3 is TGTGCCAGCAGTTACTCGGGAGATAATGAGCAGTTCTTC. The chain recombines TRBV6-6 with TRBJ2-1; D is possibly TRBD2 (5 bases). Germline CDR1 is MNHNY and CDR2 is SVGAGI (reference sequence). This CDR3 is 13 amino acids long. V lost 0 bases, J lost 7 bases, and 7 bases lay in between.

The chain links TRBV6-2 or TRBV6-3 to TRBJ2-1; a weak D match, TRBD1 (5 bases). Germline-derived CDR1 and CDR2 are MNHEY and SVGEGT. CDR3 size: 17 residues. Between the trimmed V and J ends, which lost 8 bases and 0 bases, there was a span of 20 bases. In DNA form, the CDR3 reads TGTGCCAGCCAGTTAGGGCTACAGGCCGTCTCCTACAATGAGCAGTTCTTC. Its protein product is CASQLGLQAVSYNEQFF.

This clonotype was counted a few times. Relative to the germline gene, one junction end is altered; a read error may explain this. The chain couples TRBV7-9 to TRBJ2-5; D tentatively reads TRBD1 or TRBD2 (5 bases each). From germline, CDR1 is SEHNR and CDR2 FQNEAQ (reference sequence). CDR3 length equals 11 residues. CDR3 protein: CASSSRDPLNF. The CDR3 nucleotides read TGTGCCAGCAGCTCCCGGGACCCATTGAACTTC.

This clonotype occurred many times. V and J are TRBV7-2 and TRBJ2-7; 7 nucleotides align to TRBD2. Germline lookup yields CDR1 SGHTA and CDR2 FQGNSA. With V trimmed by 0 bases and J by 3 bases, 8 bases remained unmatched. The CDR3 loop spans 16 amino acids. Written as DNA, the CDR3 is TGTGCCAGCAGCTTAGCGGGCCTAGCGGAACTCTACGAGCAGTACTTC. Translating it yields CASSLAGLAELYEQYF.

The chain uses TRBV6-2 or TRBV6-3 and TRBJ2-7, with 13 positions matching TRBD2. This CDR3 comprises 16 residues. CDR1 is MNHEY and CDR2 is SVGEGT in the germline V gene. After removal of 5 bases from V and 2 bases from J, the junction contained 6 bases not matched to a gene. The CDR3 sequence: CASSGLAGAFPYEQYF. CDR3 nucleotide sequence: TGTGCCAGCAGTGGACTAGCGGGGGCCTTCCCCTACGAGCAGTACTTC.

The rearrangement links TRBV28 to TRBJ2-1; 10 positions match TRBD2. Germline V gene data show CDR1 as MDHEN and CDR2 as SYDVKM. The CDR3 has 16 amino acids. With V trimmed by 2 bases and J by 9 bases, 10 bases remained unmatched. CDR3: CASSLRSGRAFSEQFF. In DNA form, the CDR3 reads TGTGCCAGCAGTTTACGAAGCGGGAGGGCTTTCTCTGAGCAGTTCTTC.

The V and J genes are TRBV19 and TRBJ2-1, with a weak D call TRBD2 (6 bases). The CDR3 covers 14 residues. Germline loops: CDR1 LNHDA, CDR2 SQIVND (reference sequence). Deletions cut 3 bases from V and 4 bases from J, with 10 bases between. CDR3 DNA sequence: TGTGCCAGTAGTATGGGGGGAACGTACAATGAGCAGTTCTTC. Protein sequence: CASSMGGTYNEQFF.

The chain carries TRBV12-5 and TRBJ2-5; TRBD2 might be the D (6 bases). Germline V gene sequence: CDR1 LGHNT, CDR2 FRNRAP. Trimming removed 6 bases from V and 7 bases from J, with 18 bases in between. This CDR3 comprises 14 residues. This CDR3 is CASGLGGKPGTQYF. CDR3 nucleotides: TGTGCTAGTGGCCTTGGGGGGAAACCGGGGACCCAGTACTTC.

This clonotype was seen more than once but under ten times. This rearrangement joins TRBV28 to TRBJ2-1; a possible D gene is TRBD2 (5 bases). Germline CDR1 MDHEN, CDR2 SYDVKM. CDR3 length: 15 amino acids. The germline V and J ends were trimmed by 7 bases and 6 bases, with 19 bases remaining between them. This CDR3 is CASIRGGYLGNEQFF. CDR3 nucleotides: TGTGCCAGCATCCGAGGAGGTTACCTCGGCAATGAGCAGTTCTTC.

The rearrangement joins TRBV7-9 to TRBJ1-2, with 8 bases lining up with TRBD1. Per the germline V gene, CDR1 is SEHNR and CDR2 is FQNEAQ (reference sequence). V shed 6 bases and J 7 bases; nucleotides not matched to a gene: 10. The CDR3 has 14 residues. The CDR3 loop reads CASRFLPGGSGYTF. The CDR3 DNA is TGTGCCAGCAGGTTTCTACCAGGGGGCTCTGGCTACACCTTC.

This chain joins TRBV7-9 and TRBJ1-5; 9 bases are shared with TRBD1. CDR1 is SEHNR, CDR2 FQNEAQ, per germline (reference sequence). The CDR3 runs to 14 residues. J lost 5 bases, V lost 5 bases, and 4 bases had no gene match. The CDR3 bases are TGTGCCAGCAGCCTCGGACAGGGGCATCAGCCCCAGCATTTT. It translates to CASSLGQGHQPQHF.

The rearrangement links TRBV7-8 to TRBJ2-7; 7 bases line up with TRBD2. The V and J ends lost 6 bases and 3 bases, in that order; junction bases with no gene match: 8. This CDR3 is built from 14 residues. Germline V gene data show CDR1 as SGHVS and CDR2 as FQNEAQ. The CDR3 DNA follows: TGTGCCAGCAGTAAACCGGGACTACGCTACGAGCAGTACTTC. Translation: CASSKPGLRYEQYF.

The rearrangement uses TRBV7-3 and TRBJ2-5; possibly TRBD1 for D (6 bases). Trimming removed 3 bases at V and 2 bases at J, with 13 bases between. In germline, CDR1 is SGHTA, CDR2 FQGTGA. The CDR3 runs 15 residues. The CDR3 sequence: CASSFRQGPQETQYF. The DNA for the CDR3 is TGTGCCAGCAGCTTCCGCCAGGGGCCTCAAGAGACCCAGTACTTC.

This CDR3 reads CASSSGGVNSPLHF. The CDR3 DNA sequence: TGTGCCAGCAGCTCCGGGGGGGTTAATTCACCCCTCCACTTT. This chain joins TRBV7-3 and TRBJ1-6; possibly TRBD1 for D (5 bases). V gave up 4 bases and J gave up 6 bases, with 10 bases separating them. CDR1 SGHTA and CDR2 FQGTGA come from the germline V gene. This CDR3 is built from 14 residues.